This entry lists 18 T cell receptor beta chains sequenced from one sample in a study of blood T cell repertoires in COVID-19. Data came from immunoSEQ multiplex PCR; TCRdb stores just in-frame clones and leaves some out. Of around 170,000 clones in the sample, 88% were seen once. Sequenced sample: peripheral blood. The receptors derive from a man aged 55 to 69 with acute or convalescent COVID-19.

The rearrangement links TRBV7-6 to TRBJ1-5, with 8 bases lining up with TRBD1. CDR1 SGHVS and CDR2 FNYEAQ come from the germline V gene. Trimming cost V 2 bases and J 7 bases; bases outside gene matches: 4. The CDR3 is made up of 14 amino acids. Written as DNA, the CDR3 is TGTGCCAGCAGCTTATTCAGGGGGCAACAGCCCCAGCATTTT. Residues: CASSLFRGQQPQHF.

This chain joins TRBV4-3 and TRBJ1-1; D is uncertain. The CDR3 runs to 14 residues. With 0 bases removed from V and 6 bases from J, the gap between germline ends came to 11 bases. Germline lookup yields CDR1 LGHNA and CDR2 YSLEER. CDR3 bases: TGCGCCAGCAGCCAAGATCTTAACGGGGCTGAAGCTTTCTTT. This codes for CASSQDLNGAEAFF.

The rearrangement uses TRBV12-5 and TRBJ1-1; D uncertain. Germline V gives CDR1 LGHNT, CDR2 FRNRAP. V was trimmed by 2 bases and J by 4 bases, leaving 8 bases between them. The CDR3 spans 13 residues. CDR3 loop: CASGLSGATEAFF. The CDR3 nucleotides are TGTGCTAGTGGTTTGTCGGGAGCCACTGAAGCTTTCTTT.

V gene TRBV24-1 combines with J gene TRBJ2-5, with D perhaps TRBD1 (5 bases). The CDR3 sequence is 15 residues long. CDR1 KGHDR and CDR2 SFDVKD come from the germline V gene. V was pared by 3 bases and J by 1 base, with 11 bases between. DNA of the CDR3: TGTGCCACCAGTGATGTCCCCGACAGCCAAGAGACCCAGTACTTC. This encodes CATSDVPDSQETQYF.

The J gene is TRBJ2-7, the V gene TRBV6-5; 7 nucleotides align to TRBD1. Germline V gene sequence: CDR1 MNHEY, CDR2 SVGAGI. V lost 1 base, J lost 1 base, and 7 bases stayed unmatched. This CDR3 comprises 16 residues. In DNA, the CDR3 is TGTGCCAGCAGTTACTGGGCCGGGACAGATTCCTACGAGCAGTACTTC. Translation: CASSYWAGTDSYEQYF.

This chain uses TRBV9 with TRBJ1-2, with a possible D match to TRBD1 (6 bases). V lost 2 bases to trimming and J lost 1 base, with 12 bases between them. CDR1 is SGDLS and CDR2 is YYNGEE in the germline V gene. The CDR3 totals 15 residues. The CDR3 nucleotides are TGTGCCAGCAGCGTCCGACAGGAGAATAACTATGGCTACACCTTC. This translates into CASSVRQENNYGYTF.

With respect to this clone: Its ends do not fully match the called genes, so a read error is possible. CDR3 protein: CASSPHRDSADF. CDR3 DNA sequence: TGTGCCAGCAGTCCCCACCGGGACTCCGCGGACTTT. The chain recombines TRBV12-3 or TRBV12-4 with TRBJ2-3, with D perhaps matching TRBD2 (6 bases). CDR3 length: 12 residues.

This chain uses TRBV11-2 with TRBJ2-5, with D possibly being TRBD1 (6 bases). V was clipped by 3 bases and J by 5 bases, with 16 bases between them. This CDR3 region has 15 residues. Germline V gene sequence: CDR1 SGHAT, CDR2 FQNNGV. DNA for the CDR3: TGTGCCAGCAGCTTCCGGCGGTTAGGGGGTGAGACCCAGTACTTC. Translating gives CASSFRRLGGETQYF. Drawing the rest from reference TRBV11-2 and TRBJ2-5, the complete variable domain is EAGVAQSPRYKIIEKRQSVAFWCNPISGHATLYWYQQILGQGPKLLIQFQNNGVVDDSQLPKDRFSAERLKGVDSTLKIQPAKLEDSAVYLCASSFRRLGGETQYFGPGTRLLVL.

V and J are TRBV28 and TRBJ1-6, with 9 bases aligning to TRBD1. V lost 2 bases to trimming and J lost 10 bases; unmatched junction nucleotides: 6. This CDR3 comprises 15 residues. Germline-derived CDR1 and CDR2 are MDHEN and SYDVKM. The CDR3 DNA reads as TGTGCCAGCAGTTTACCGGGACAGGGTTTATCACCCCTCCACTTT. Encoded protein: CASSLPGQGLSPLHF.

The CDR3 DNA reads as TGTGCCAGCAGCTTGACAAACAAAAACATTCAGTACTTC. Translating it yields CASSLTNKNIQYF. The gene calls are TRBV11-3 and TRBJ2-4; D ambiguous. The V gene lost 3 bases and the J gene lost 3 bases, with 6 bases spanning the gap. Germline values: CDR1 SGHNT, CDR2 YENEEA. CDR3 length: 13 residues.

The chain joins TRBV3-1 (or the pseudogene TRBV3-2) to TRBJ1-1; 8 bases map to TRBD1. CDR1 LGHDT and CDR2 YNNKEL come from the germline V gene (reference sequence). The CDR3 sequence is 14 residues long. The trim removed 1 base at V and 5 bases at J, leaving 3 bases unmatched. The CDR3 loop is CASSQVNRGTEAFF. CDR3 DNA: TGTGCCAGCAGCCAAGTCAACAGGGGGACTGAAGCTTTCTTT.

The chain recombines TRBV12-3 or TRBV12-4 with TRBJ1-1; tentative D call: TRBD1 (6 bases). Trimming cost V 9 bases and J 2 bases, with 13 bases left between them. The CDR3 extends over 13 amino acids. CDR3 DNA sequence: TGTGCCAGTAGTCTAGGGACAAACACTGAAGCTTTCTTT. This encodes CASSLGTNTEAFF.

The rearrangement joins TRBV3-1 (or the pseudogene TRBV3-2) to TRBJ1-1; 9 bases are shared with TRBD1. The CDR3 has 16 residues. Trimming cost V 4 bases and J 1 base; bases outside gene matches: 7. Germline V CDR1 and CDR2: LGHDT, YNNKEL (reference sequence). In nucleotides, the CDR3 is TGTGCCAGCAGCCCAGTCAGACAGGGGGGGAACACTGAAGCTTTCTTT. It is translated as CASSPVRQGGNTEAFF.

The chain couples TRBV5-4 to TRBJ1-1, with 9 bases lining up with TRBD1. In germline, CDR1 is SGHNT, CDR2 YYREEE (reference sequence). V lost 6 bases, J lost 1 base, and 10 bases stayed unmatched. This CDR3 region has 16 residues. CDR3 in amino acids: CASTLDGTGRNTEAFF. The CDR3 nucleotides read TGTGCCAGCACCCTTGACGGGACAGGGAGGAACACTGAAGCTTTCTTT. Full variable domain (outside the CDR3, taken from reference TRBV5-4 and TRBJ1-1): ETGVTQSPTHLIKTRGQQVTLRCSSQSGHNTVSWYQQALGQGPQFIFQYYREEENGRGNFPPRFSGLQFPNYSSELNVNALELDDSALYLCASTLDGTGRNTEAFFGQGTRLTVV.

Details on this clone: Distinct nucleotide sequences in the sample also encode this CDR3. The chain carries TRBV5-1 and TRBJ1-1; D unclear. Germline V gene lookup returns CDR1 SGHRS and CDR2 YFSETQ. Trimming stripped 0 bases from V and 3 bases from J, with 9 bases between. The CDR3 sequence is 14 residues long. As DNA, the CDR3 is TGCGCCAGCAGCTTGGAGGAGGGTTACACTGAAGCTTTCTTT. Protein product: CASSLEEGYTEAFF.

Worth noting for this clone: Other nucleotide sequences from this sample produce the same CDR3. For the CDR3, the DNA is TGTGCCAGCTCACCAGGACAGGGGGCTGGCTACACCTTC. This translates into CASSPGQGAGYTF. The V gene is TRBV18, the J gene TRBJ1-2; TRBD1 agrees at 11 bases. Unmatched junction bases numbered 0, after V lost 2 bases and J lost 7 bases. This CDR3 region has 13 residues. CDR1 KGHSH and CDR2 LQKENI come from the germline V gene. Supplemented by reference TRBV18 and TRBJ1-2, the full variable domain reads NAGVMQNPRHLVRRRGQEARLRCSPMKGHSHVYWYRQLPEEGLKFMVYLQKENIIDESGMPKERFSAEFPKEGPSILRIQQVVRGDSAAYFCASSPGQGAGYTFGSGTRLTVV.

The gene calls are TRBV6-1 and TRBJ2-7, with 7 positions matching TRBD1. This CDR3 spans 16 amino acids. V shed 4 bases and J 3 bases; nucleotides not matched to a gene: 12. Per germline, CDR1 MNHNS and CDR2 SASEGT. CDR3 DNA: TGTGCCAGCAGTGCGAGACAGGGAGTGCTGGGCTACGAGCAGTACGTC. This gives the protein CASSARQGVLGYEQYV.

CDR3 in amino acids: CASSPIGRATEAFF. The CDR3 DNA reads as TGTGCCAGCAGTCCGATCGGGAGGGCCACTGAAGCTTTCTTT. The chain has TRBV5-5 and TRBJ1-1; the D is unclear. Trimming cost V 5 bases and J 4 bases, with 15 bases left between them. Germline V gene lookup returns CDR1 SGHKS and CDR2 YYEKEE (reference sequence). The length of the CDR3 is 14 residues.